This T cell receptor (beta chain) is from a study of cytotoxic CD8 clonotypes in ibrutinib-treated CLL. This clone was counted between two and nine times. The germline CDR1 and CDR2 sequences are MNHEY and SMNVEV (reference sequence). V dropped 6 bases and J dropped 8; count of bases not matched to a gene: 8. This CDR3 is 14 amino acids long. Sequenced by immunoSEQ multiplex PCR; TCRdb stores in-frame clones only, minus some. The sample yields tens of thousands of clones, roughly three fifths seen once. This sequence joins TRBV27 and TRBJ2-2; 8 nucleotides agree with TRBD1. This receptor was taken from a human donor with chronic lymphocytic leukemia. The source material was PBMCs, sampled after 24 months of ibrutinib treatment. The CDR3 reads CASRVQGVAGELFF. The CDR3 DNA follows: TGTGCCAGCAGGGTACAGGGGGTAGCTGGGGAGCTGTTTTTT.